These 24 T cell receptor beta chains originate from one sample sequenced in a study of cytomegalovirus exposure and HLA in healthy donors. Primers for the PCR totalled 60 Vbeta and 13 Jbeta. Here immunoSEQ multiplex PCR was the method, and the copy in TCRdb shows in-frame clones only, minus some. The repertoire holds 100,000 to 150,000 clones, with 80% as singletons. Sequenced input: PBMCs. The receptors come from a man younger than 45 in good health and CMV-seropositive.

About this clone itself: Lacking the conserved final phenylalanine or tryptophan, this CDR3 likely reflects a read error. This chain connects TRBV5-1 to TRBJ2-7, with D perhaps TRBD1 (6 bases). The germline gives CDR1 SGHRS, CDR2 YFSETQ. Trimming removed 2 bases at V and 3 bases at J, with 9 bases between. The CDR3 covers 13 residues. The CDR3, as DNA: TGCGCCAGCAGCTTCGGGACAAACTACGAGCAGTACCTC. Translated: CASSFGTNYEQYL.

This clone was observed a single time. The chain joins TRBV29-1 to TRBJ2-3; 7 bases are a match to TRBD1. The germline V gene has CDR1 SQVTM and CDR2 ANQGSEA. With V trimmed by 6 bases and J by 3 bases, 15 bases remained unmatched. The CDR3 is 16 residues long. CDR3 loop: CSVSRQGWMVTDTQYF. DNA of the CDR3: TGCAGCGTGTCTCGACAGGGTTGGATGGTGACAGATACGCAGTATTTT.

J is TRBJ2-1 and V is TRBV6-5; the D gene is possibly TRBD2 (5 bases). CDR3 length equals 15 residues. The V gene lost 0 bases and the J gene lost 3 bases, with 9 bases spanning the gap. Germline CDR1 is MNHEY and CDR2 is SVGAGI. The CDR3 is CASSYSVGSYNEQFF. The CDR3 bases are TGTGCCAGCAGTTACTCCGTGGGGAGCTACAATGAGCAGTTCTTC.

The CDR3 is CASSIRTSGGFVAGELFF. The CDR3 DNA reads TGTGCCAGTAGTATTCGGACTAGCGGGGGGTTTGTAGCCGGGGAGCTGTTTTTT. The rearrangement uses TRBV19 and TRBJ2-2; 14 bases fit TRBD2. Trimming at V came to 3 bases and at J to 6 bases, leaving 9 bases not matched to a gene. The germline V gene has CDR1 LNHDA and CDR2 SQIVND (reference sequence). This CDR3 contains 18 residues.

CDR3 DNA: TGTGCCAGCAGCGTAGGAGCAGGGGGCTGGACTGAAGCTTTCTTT. The encoded protein is CASSVGAGGWTEAFF. The V and J genes are TRBV9 and TRBJ1-1; 8 bases match TRBD1. The CDR3 extends over 15 amino acids. Germline CDR1 and CDR2: SGDLS and YYNGEE. J gave up 5 bases and V 0 bases, and 6 bases lay outside the gene matches.

The J gene is TRBJ1-6, the V gene TRBV19; possible D gene TRBD1, 5 bases. The ends were cut back, 6 bases at V and 3 bases at J, with 9 bases in the middle. The germline CDR1 and CDR2 sequences are LNHDA and SQIVND (reference sequence). The CDR3 spans 14 residues. The CDR3 spells CASRPTGYNSPLHF. As DNA, the CDR3 is TGTGCCAGTAGACCCACAGGCTATAATTCACCCCTCCACTTT.

The chain is built from TRBV29-1 and TRBJ2-3; no clear D gene. CDR1 is SQVTM, CDR2 ANQGSEA, per germline. Trimming left V 0 bases short and J 4 bases short, with 11 bases between. There are 14 residues in the CDR3. The CDR3 loop reads CSVEDQTQADTQYF. The CDR3 coding sequence is TGCAGCGTTGAAGATCAAACACAAGCAGATACGCAGTATTTT.

CDR3 region: CASSPPGLAGGLGEQYF. Written as DNA, the CDR3 is TGTGCCAGCTCACCACCTGGGCTAGCGGGGGGCCTTGGCGAGCAGTACTTC. The J gene is TRBJ2-7, the V gene TRBV18, with 11 bases that match TRBD2. J lost 6 bases, V lost 0 bases, and 10 bases had no gene match. The CDR3 runs to 17 residues. The germline V gene encodes CDR1 KGHSH and CDR2 LQKENI. Variable domain in full (rest from reference TRBV18 and TRBJ2-7): NAGVMQNPRHLVRRRGQEARLRCSPMKGHSHVYWYRQLPEEGLKFMVYLQKENIIDESGMPKERFSAEFPKEGPSILRIQQVVRGDSAAYFCASSPPGLAGGLGEQYFGPGTRLTVT.

The rearrangement uses TRBV7-9 and TRBJ2-6, with unresolved D. Germline V lookup: CDR1 SEHNR, CDR2 FQNEAQ (reference sequence). Trimming left V 2 bases short and J 0 bases short, with 5 bases between. There are 15 residues in the CDR3. CDR3 residues: CASSLIGSGANVLTF. The CDR3 bases are TGTGCCAGCAGCTTAATCGGCTCTGGGGCCAACGTCCTGACTTTC.

This rearrangement joins TRBV6-1 to TRBJ2-7, with TRBD1 matching 8 bases. Germline CDR1 MNHNS, CDR2 SASEGT. V shed 4 bases, J shed 2 bases, and the junction held 7 bases outside the gene matches. CDR3 length: 15 residues. The CDR3 sequence is CASSVGQGSPYEQYF. The CDR3 nucleotides are TGTGCCAGCAGTGTAGGACAGGGATCACCCTACGAGCAGTACTTC.

CDR3 loop: CASSVDLGQGETQYF. CDR3 in DNA: TGTGCCAGCAGCGTAGATTTGGGTCAGGGGGAGACCCAGTACTTC. The chain links TRBV9 to TRBJ2-5; D is possibly TRBD1 (6 bases). Trimming pared 0 bases from V and 5 bases from J, leaving 14 bases between. CDR1 SGDLS and CDR2 YYNGEE come from the germline V gene. This CDR3 is 15 amino acids long.

The rearrangement joins TRBV11-2 to TRBJ2-3; 8 bases are a match to TRBD2. The CDR3 loop spans 16 amino acids. Germline V gives CDR1 SGHAT, CDR2 FQNNGV. Trimming took 5 bases from V and 7 from J; bases not matched to a gene: 14. The DNA of the CDR3 is TGTGCCAGCAGCCCCGGGAGGGGGGGCCGATATCATACGCAGTATTTT. Translation gives CASSPGRGGRYHTQYF.

The chain combines TRBV4-1 with TRBJ1-5; TRBD1 aligns across 10 bases. Germline-derived CDR1 and CDR2 are MGHRA and YSYEKL. V shed 2 bases and J 0 bases; nucleotides not matched to a gene: 13. The CDR3 has 20 amino acids. Here the CDR3 reads CASSQIKPGQGSYSNQPQHF. The CDR3 DNA reads TGCGCCAGCAGCCAAATTAAACCGGGACAGGGGTCTTATAGCAATCAGCCCCAGCATTTT.

This clone was found a few times. The chain is built from TRBV6-1 and TRBJ1-1; D is unclear. The germline V gene has CDR1 MNHNS and CDR2 SASEGT. CDR3 size: 13 residues. The V end was cut by 7 bases, the J end by 1 base, with 10 bases between. CDR3 amino acids: CASKSLGNTEAFF. The CDR3 DNA reads as TGTGCCAGCAAAAGCCTAGGGAACACTGAAGCTTTCTTT.

V gene TRBV19 combines with J gene TRBJ2-7; D is ambiguous. The V gene lost 5 bases and the J gene lost 0 bases, with 5 bases spanning the gap. The CDR3 runs 12 residues. CDR1 is LNHDA, CDR2 SQIVND, per germline (reference sequence). For the CDR3, the DNA is TGTGCCAGTAGTCCGGGCTCCTACGAGCAGTACTTC. Its protein is CASSPGSYEQYF.

The V and J genes are TRBV27 and TRBJ2-7; the match to TRBD2 covers 7 bases. The CDR3 contains 15 residues. The germline CDR1 and CDR2 sequences are MNHEY and SMNVEV (reference sequence). V trimming: 6 bases; J trimming: 0 bases; junction bases outside the gene matches: 8. Here the CDR3 reads CASRLGGLSSYEQYF. The CDR3 DNA sequence: TGTGCCAGCAGATTGGGGGGGTTGAGCTCCTACGAGCAGTACTTC.

The rearrangement uses TRBV27 and TRBJ1-1; D possibly corresponds to TRBD1 (6 bases). V was shortened by 5 bases and J by 1 base, with 14 bases between the two germline ends. This CDR3 has 15 amino acids. Germline V gene sequence: CDR1 MNHEY, CDR2 SMNVEV (reference sequence). CDR3 DNA: TGTGCCAGCAGTCCGGACGACAGGTCGAACACTGAAGCTTTCTTT. It encodes CASSPDDRSNTEAFF.

The V and J genes are TRBV25-1 and TRBJ2-2, with D hard to call. The V gene lost 7 bases and the J gene lost 1 base, with 4 bases spanning the gap. The CDR3 totals 12 residues. From germline, CDR1 is MGHDK and CDR2 SYGVNS. The DNA for the CDR3 is TGTGCCAGCACGGGGAACACCGGGGAGCTGTTTTTT. It specifies CASTGNTGELFF.

The chain carries TRBV4-1 and TRBJ1-4, with TRBD1 identical over 8 bases. This CDR3 comprises 15 residues. The germline V gene has CDR1 MGHRA and CDR2 YSYEKL. The V and J ends lost 3 bases and 6 bases, in that order; junction bases with no gene match: 6. CDR3 sequence: CASSHQQGDDEKLFF. The CDR3 DNA follows: TGCGCCAGCAGCCATCAACAGGGGGATGATGAAAAACTGTTTTTT.

V and J are TRBV5-6 and TRBJ2-3, with 7 bases lining up with TRBD2. Trimming took 3 bases from V and 6 from J; bases not matched to a gene: 7. This CDR3 has 14 amino acids. CDR1 is SGHDT and CDR2 is YYEEEE in the germline V gene. In nucleotides, the CDR3 is TGTGCCAGCAGCTCTGGGAGGGGTATGGATACGCAGTATTTT. This codes for CASSSGRGMDTQYF.

This clone was seen more than once but under ten times. The CDR3 sequence is CASSLTANGELFF. Here the CDR3 DNA reads TGTGCCAGCAGCTTAACGGCCAACGGGGAGCTGTTTTTT. The chain combines TRBV7-3 with TRBJ2-2, with D unresolved. The length of the CDR3 is 13 residues. V was shortened by 0 bases and J by 7 bases, with 6 bases between the two germline ends. Germline CDR1 SGHTA, CDR2 FQGTGA.

The chain carries TRBV5-1 and TRBJ2-7, with a possible D match to TRBD2 (7 bases). The CDR3 is 14 amino acids. Trimming removed 5 bases at V and 4 bases at J, with 16 bases between. Germline CDR1 and CDR2: SGHRS and YFSETQ. The CDR3 nucleotides are TGCGCCAGCAGTCGAGAGGGAGGGGGGTACGAGCAGTACTTC. Its protein is CASSREGGGYEQYF.

This chain uses TRBV5-1 with TRBJ2-5; 7 bases map to TRBD1. Trimming at V came to 0 bases and at J to 7 bases, leaving 3 bases not matched to a gene. CDR1 SGHRS and CDR2 YFSETQ come from the germline V gene. This CDR3 is built from 13 residues. The chain's CDR3 is CASSLGQGGTQYF. Here the CDR3 DNA reads TGCGCCAGCAGCTTGGGACAGGGCGGGACCCAGTACTTC.

This clone was recorded only once. V is TRBV10-3 and J is TRBJ1-1; 8 positions match TRBD1. The CDR3 is 15 residues long. In germline, CDR1 is ENHRY, CDR2 SYGVKD. Trimming removed 4 bases from V and 1 base from J; junction bases left unmatched: 5. CDR3 amino acids: CAISGGGTGNTEAFF. CDR3 sequence (DNA): TGTGCCATCAGTGGAGGGGGGACAGGGAACACTGAAGCTTTCTTT.